The sequence of this T cell receptor beta chain was determined in a study of OX40 agonist ivuxolimab in advanced cancers. TCRdb's copy holds only in-frame clones and misses some; the assay was immunoSEQ multiplex PCR. This table holds about 52,000 clones, 75% to 90% found once. This clone was seen once. The CDR3 is 15 residues long. J was trimmed by 5 bases and V by 3 bases; bases with no gene match: 8. CDR1 and CDR2 (germline): SGDLS, YYNGEE. The TCR comes from an adult with an advanced solid tumor such as melanoma, head and neck, liver or kidney cancer. The chain couples TRBV9 to TRBJ2-5; 9 nucleotides align to TRBD2. This specimen was CD4+ or CD8+ T cells sorted from blood, taken in a trial of the OX40 agonist ivuxolimab. CDR3: CASSERRGGQETQYF. The CDR3 region has the DNA TGTGCCAGCAGCGAGAGGCGGGGGGGCCAGGAGACCCAGTACTTC.